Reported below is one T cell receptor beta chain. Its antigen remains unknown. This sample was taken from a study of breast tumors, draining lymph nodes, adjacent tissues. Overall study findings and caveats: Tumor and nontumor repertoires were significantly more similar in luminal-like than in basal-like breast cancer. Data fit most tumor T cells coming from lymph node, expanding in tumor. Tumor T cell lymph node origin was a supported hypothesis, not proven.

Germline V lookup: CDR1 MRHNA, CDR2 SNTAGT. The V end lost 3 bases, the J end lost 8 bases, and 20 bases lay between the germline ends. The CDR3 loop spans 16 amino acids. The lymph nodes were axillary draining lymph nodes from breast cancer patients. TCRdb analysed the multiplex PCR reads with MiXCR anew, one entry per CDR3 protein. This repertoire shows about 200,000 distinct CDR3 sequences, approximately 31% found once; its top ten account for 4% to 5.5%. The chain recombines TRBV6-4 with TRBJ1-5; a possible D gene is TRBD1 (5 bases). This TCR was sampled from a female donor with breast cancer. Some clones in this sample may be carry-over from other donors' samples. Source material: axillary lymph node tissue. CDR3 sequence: CASSDQGPALGEPQHF. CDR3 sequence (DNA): TGTGCCAGCAGTGATCAGGGACCGGCACTTGGAGAGCCCCAGCATTTT.